Following are 19 T cell receptor beta chains from one sample sequenced in a study of early T cells in non-severe SARS-CoV-2 infection. TCRdb re-derived calls from the 5' RACE reads in MiXCR, one entry per CDR3 protein. The data show approximately 77,000 distinct CDR3 sequences, with roughly 5.3% seen just once and around 7.8% held by the top ten. Sequencing used whole blood, obtained at baseline. These receptors came from an adult who was a healthcare worker with PCR-confirmed SARS-CoV-2 infection or an uninfected control (not recorded which).

The sample holds many counts of this clonotype. This chain uses TRBV29-1 with TRBJ1-4; D gene unclear. Germline V lookup: CDR1 SQVTM, CDR2 ANQGSEA. The CDR3 spans 11 residues. V was clipped by 1 base and J by 3 bases, with 0 bases between them. CDR3 in DNA: TGCAGCGTTGAAGCTAATGAAAAACTGTTTTTT. Protein product: CSVEANEKLFF.

V is TRBV4-2 and J is TRBJ1-2; no firm D call. The CDR3 length is 12 residues. Germline V gene sequence: CDR1 LGHNA, CDR2 YNFKEQ. V was clipped by 0 bases and J by 4 bases, with 3 bases between them. DNA for the CDR3: TGTGCCAGCAGCCAAGACAGCTATGGCTACACCTTC. This sequence encodes CASSQDSYGYTF.

There are a few counts of this clonotype. The chain links TRBV30 to TRBJ2-7; 9 nucleotides match TRBD1. The CDR3 is 14 residues long. The germline CDR1 and CDR2 sequences are GTSNPN and SVGIG (reference sequence). V lost 1 base and J lost 3; bases outside the gene matches: 4. The CDR3 region is CAWSADRGLYEQYF. The DNA of the CDR3 is TGTGCCTGGAGTGCGGACAGGGGCCTCTACGAGCAGTACTTC. Supplemented by reference TRBV30 and TRBJ2-7, the full variable domain reads SQTIHQWPATLVQPVGSPLSLECTVEGTSNPNLYWYRQAAGRGLQLLFYSVGIGQISSEVPQNLSASRPQDRQFILSSKKLLLSDSGFYLCAWSADRGLYEQYFGPGTRLTVT.

At least ten counts were recorded for this clonotype. The genes are TRBV7-2 and TRBJ1-3; 7 bases are a match to TRBD1. The ends lost 5 bases at V and 2 bases at J; junction bases unmatched: 6. Looked up from germline, CDR1 is SGHTA and CDR2 is FQGNSA. The CDR3 runs to 15 residues. The CDR3 DNA is TGTGCCAGCAGCCGAGAGACAGGGCCTGGAAACACCATATATTTT. This translates into CASSRETGPGNTIYF.

J is TRBJ2-1 and V is TRBV10-3; 11 nucleotides line up with TRBD2. The CDR3 extends over 18 amino acids. The germline V gene has CDR1 ENHRY and CDR2 SYGVKD. The junction had 12 bases not matched to a gene; V was cut back by 6 bases and J by 2 bases. The CDR3 region is CAISGALAGGNTYNEQFF. The CDR3 nucleotides read TGTGCCATCAGCGGGGCTCTAGCGGGAGGAAATACCTACAATGAGCAGTTCTTC.

This clonotype is medium-sized (0.01 to 0.1%). V is TRBV7-9 and J is TRBJ1-1; possibly TRBD1 for D (5 bases). CDR1 is SEHNR and CDR2 is FQNEAQ in the germline V gene (reference sequence). This CDR3 has 12 residues. V shed 6 bases and J shed 4 bases, with 9 bases lying between them. CDR3 loop: CASSPRGTEAFF. The CDR3, as DNA: TGTGCCAGCAGTCCGAGGGGCACTGAAGCTTTCTTT.

This clonotype was counted between two and nine times. The chain is built from TRBV5-1 and TRBJ2-1; TRBD2 matches 7 bases. Germline V lookup: CDR1 SGHRS, CDR2 YFSETQ. This CDR3 has 17 amino acids. V was clipped by 2 bases and J by 0 bases; unmatched bases: 8. The DNA for the CDR3 is TGCGCCAGCAGCTTCTATAGCGGGCAAAGCTCCTACAATGAGCAGTTCTTC. Its protein product is CASSFYSGQSSYNEQFF.

This clonotype showed up just a few times. This sequence joins TRBV18 and TRBJ2-5; TRBD1 is a possible D gene (5 bases). Trimming removed 1 base from V and 5 bases from J, with 17 bases in between. This CDR3 has 16 amino acids. Germline CDR1 reads KGHSH; CDR2 reads LQKENI. CDR3: CASSPRLRPGYETQYF. In DNA, the CDR3 is TGTGCCAGCTCACCACGTTTACGGCCAGGGTACGAGACCCAGTACTTC.

At least ten counts were recorded for this clonotype. This chain uses TRBV9 with TRBJ2-7, with no clear D. Germline loops: CDR1 SGDLS, CDR2 YYNGEE. Deletions cut 0 bases from V and 2 bases from J, with 9 bases between. The CDR3 loop spans 14 amino acids. CDR3 sequence: CASSVGEGTYEQYF. The CDR3 DNA is TGTGCCAGCAGCGTAGGAGAAGGGACCTACGAGCAGTACTTC.

This clonotype turned up a few times. The genes are TRBV19 and TRBJ2-2; TRBD1 is a possible D gene (5 bases). CDR1 LNHDA and CDR2 SQIVND come from the germline V gene (reference sequence). This CDR3 spans 15 amino acids. The V gene lost 5 bases and the J gene lost 1 base, with 11 bases spanning the gap. CDR3 nucleotides: TGTGCCAGTAGTTCCTTAAGGGGGAACACCGGGGAGCTGTTTTTT. Its translation is CASSSLRGNTGELFF.

J is TRBJ2-5 and V is TRBV4-1; 10 nucleotides align to TRBD2. Germline lookup yields CDR1 MGHRA and CDR2 YSYEKL. The CDR3 is 16 amino acids. The V segment lost 4 bases and the J segment 2 bases; nucleotides outside the gene matches: 7. The CDR3 region is CASSRGSGRGQETQYF. The CDR3 DNA reads as TGCGCCAGCAGCCGCGGGAGCGGGAGGGGGCAAGAGACCCAGTACTTC.

This clonotype was found a few times. The chain couples TRBV30 to TRBJ1-2; weak D call: TRBD1 (6 bases). V was shortened by 2 bases and J by 3 bases, with 10 bases between the two germline ends. The CDR3 length is 13 residues. Germline assignment: CDR1 GTSNPN and CDR2 SVGIG (reference sequence). This chain's CDR3 is CAWSRGGDYGYTF. The CDR3 nucleotides are TGTGCCTGGAGTCGTGGGGGCGACTATGGCTACACCTTC.

The chain carries TRBV5-1 and TRBJ1-2; 9 nucleotides align to TRBD1. The junction had 12 bases not matched to a gene; V was cut back by 3 bases and J by 6 bases. The length of the CDR3 is 16 residues. Germline values: CDR1 SGHRS, CDR2 YFSETQ. The CDR3 nucleotides are TGCGCCAGCAGCTCCGGGACAGGGTTCTTTCCTAATGGCTACACCTTC. As protein: CASSSGTGFFPNGYTF. The full variable domain, with the rest looked up from reference TRBV5-1 and TRBJ1-2, is KAGVTQTPRYLIKTRGQQVTLSCSPISGHRSVSWYQQTPGQGLQFLFEYFSETQRNKGNFPGRFSGRQFSNSRSEMNVSTLELGDSALYLCASSSGTGFFPNGYTFGSGTRLTVV.

This chain uses TRBV6-6 with TRBJ2-3; 7 nucleotides match TRBD1. This CDR3 spans 14 amino acids. From germline, CDR1 is MNHNY and CDR2 SVGAGI (reference sequence). V gave up 6 bases and J gave up 2 bases; unmatched junction bases: 5. Here the CDR3 DNA reads TGTGCCAGCAGCGGACAGGTCAACACAGATACGCAGTATTTT. Translated: CASSGQVNTDTQYF.

This sequence joins TRBV21-1 and TRBJ2-5; TRBD2 is the table's D call, not checked against the DNA. TRBV21-1 is a recognized pseudogene. There are 17 residues in the CDR3. The CDR3 DNA reads as TGTGCCAGCACCCGACTCCGACTAGCGGTGATAGGGGAGACCCAGTACTTC. Amino acids: CASTRLRLAVIGETQYF.

This chain uses TRBV28 with TRBJ2-5, with D unclear. Germline assignment: CDR1 MDHEN and CDR2 SYDVKM. The germline V and J ends were trimmed by 6 bases and 2 bases, with 16 bases remaining between them. This CDR3 is built from 15 residues. CDR3 protein: CASSDRALGQETQYF. The CDR3 nucleotides read TGTGCCAGCAGCGACCGGGCCCTTGGGCAAGAGACCCAGTACTTC.

This clonotype was picked up many times. This chain links TRBV10-2 with TRBJ1-5, with 10 bases identical to TRBD1. Trimming took 6 bases from V and 4 from J; bases not matched to a gene: 9. The germline V gene has CDR1 WSHSY and CDR2 SAAADI. This CDR3 contains 16 residues. The CDR3 DNA reads TGCGCCAGCAGCTTAGCCGGGACAGGGGAAAATCAGCCCCAGCATTTT. Protein sequence: CASSLAGTGENQPQHF.

This chain joins TRBV2 and TRBJ1-1; 8 nucleotides align to TRBD1. Germline V CDR1 and CDR2: SNHLY, FYNNEI. Trimming removed 6 bases from V and 4 bases from J; junction bases left unmatched: 4. This CDR3 has 13 residues. CDR3: CASRLTGATEAFF. CDR3 in DNA: TGTGCCAGCAGGTTGACAGGGGCCACTGAAGCTTTCTTT.

This clonotype was found many times. The chain has TRBV7-2 and TRBJ1-6, with no clear D. The CDR3 runs to 15 residues. Between the trimmed V and J ends, which lost 1 base and 6 bases, there was a span of 10 bases. Germline CDR1 is SGHTA and CDR2 is FQGNSA. The CDR3 sequence: CASSLGGLGNSPLHF. The CDR3 nucleotides are TGTGCCAGCAGCTTAGGAGGGCTTGGTAATTCACCCCTCCACTTT. The variable domain in full, with the rest retrieved from reference TRBV7-2 and TRBJ1-6, is GAGVSQSPSNKVTEKGKDVELRCDPISGHTALYWYRQSLGQGLEFLIYFQGNSAPDKSGLPSDRFSAERTGGSVSTLTIQRTQQEDSAVYLCASSLGGLGNSPLHFGNGTRLTVT.